The clone carrying this T cell receptor beta chain was detected only once. Its antigen is still unknown. This CDR3 has 16 amino acids. This record comes from a study of siplizumab effects on memory and regulatory T cells. Study observations and caveats: The mapping of alloreactive clones to unstimulated subsets covered only a minor fraction of them. Confirmatory evidence of suppressive function in proliferating siplizumab-culture Tregs was not obtained.

Each sample yielded about 9.2 x 10^4 assayed TCR templates. The table came from immunoSEQ multiplex PCR; TCRdb's copy has only in-frame clones and leaves some out. Seen here are some 100,000 clones, 96% observed once, and the top ten hold 0.025% to 0.035%. This clonotype was obtained from a human donor in good health. Material: naive CD4+ T cells sorted from blood. The rearrangement links TRBV21-1 to TRBJ2-3; the table's D call, TRBD1, was not checked against the DNA. TRBV21-1 is a pseudogene segment. The CDR3 loop reads CASSREDRECADTQYF. CDR3 DNA sequence: TGTGCCAGCAGCAGAGAGGACAGGGAATGCGCAGATACGCAGTATTTT.